This entry lists 8 T cell receptor beta chains sequenced from one sample in a study of response to subunit inactivated influenza vaccine. TCRdb recomputed calls from the RT-PCR reads with MiXCR, one row per CDR3 protein. The repertoire has around 850,000 distinct CDR3 sequences, around 20% of them found once; the top ten carry roughly 10%. The sample was PBMCs from blood, taken more than 4 days after vaccination. The receptor set was obtained from a man between 50 and 59 years old who received an inactivated influenza vaccine.

This clonotype was counted only a few times. V gene TRBV2 combines with J gene TRBJ2-7; D is ambiguous. CDR1 SNHLY and CDR2 FYNNEI come from the germline V gene. This CDR3 has 13 amino acids. V dropped 6 bases and J dropped 6 bases, with 15 bases sitting between them. Here the CDR3 DNA reads TGTGCCAGCAGCCTATCCCCCGTATCCGAGCAGTACTTC. It translates to CASSLSPVSEQYF.

This clonotype has just a few counts. V is TRBV20-1 and J is TRBJ1-1; perhaps TRBD1 as D (5 bases). Trimming stripped 0 bases from V and 5 bases from J, with 10 bases between. The CDR3 has 13 amino acids. Germline V CDR1 and CDR2: DFQATT, SNEGSKA (reference sequence). The chain's CDR3 is CSARDQGVTEAFF. In DNA, the CDR3 is TGCAGTGCTAGAGATCAAGGGGTTACTGAAGCTTTCTTT.

This clonotype came up a few times. The chain has TRBV24-1 and TRBJ2-1; tentatively, D is TRBD1 or TRBD2 (5 bases each). Germline lookup yields CDR1 KGHDR and CDR2 SFDVKD. V was trimmed by 2 bases and J by 5 bases, leaving 18 bases between them. The CDR3 contains 17 residues. The CDR3 DNA sequence: TGTGCCACCAGTGATTCTAAGCCCGGGACGAGTAACAATGAGCAGTTCTTC. Its protein is CATSDSKPGTSNNEQFF.

This clonotype was seen repeatedly, ten times or more. The rearrangement joins TRBV12-3 or TRBV12-4 to TRBJ1-1; 9 bases are a match to TRBD1. V shed 5 bases, J shed 4 bases, and the junction held 5 bases outside the gene matches. The CDR3 is made up of 14 amino acids. CDR3: CASSAQGAGTEAFF. The CDR3 DNA reads as TGTGCCAGCAGTGCACAGGGGGCGGGCACTGAAGCTTTCTTT.

This clonotype was seen a handful of times. The chain carries TRBV4-2 and TRBJ2-3; D is ambiguous. This CDR3 spans 14 amino acids. Deletions cut 0 bases from V and 2 bases from J, with 6 bases between. Looked up from germline, CDR1 is LGHNA and CDR2 is YNFKEQ. Here the CDR3 reads CASSQEYLTDTQYF. CDR3 nucleotides: TGTGCCAGCAGCCAAGAGTATCTCACAGATACGCAGTATTTT.

J is TRBJ2-5 and V is TRBV4-2; 11 positions match TRBD2. With 0 bases clipped from V and 5 bases from J, the junction kept 14 bases outside the gene matches. From germline, CDR1 is LGHNA and CDR2 YNFKEQ. The CDR3 extends over 19 amino acids. This CDR3 reads CASSQDLFSGGAFPETQYF. The CDR3, as DNA: TGTGCCAGCAGCCAAGATCTTTTTAGCGGGGGGGCCTTCCCCGAGACCCAGTACTTC.

This clonotype was recorded a few times. This chain links TRBV5-6 with TRBJ2-4; TRBD2 agrees at 7 bases. V lost 3 bases and J lost 8; bases outside the gene matches: 5. This CDR3 is 13 amino acids long. CDR1 and CDR2 from the germline V gene are SGHDT and YYEEEE. CDR3 loop: CASSYGSGDIQYF. Here the CDR3 DNA reads TGTGCCAGCAGCTACGGGAGCGGGGACATTCAGTACTTC. The variable domain in full, completed from reference TRBV5-6 and TRBJ2-4, reads DAGVTQSPTHLIKTRGQQVTLRCSPKSGHDTVSWYQQALGQGPQFIFQYYEEEERQRGNFPDRFSGHQFPNYSSELNVNALLLGDSALYLCASSYGSGDIQYFGAGTRLSVL.

This clonotype turned up a few times. The chain employs TRBV20-1 and TRBJ2-3; TRBD1 or TRBD2 may be the D gene (5 bases each). The germline V and J ends were trimmed by 4 bases and 9 bases, with 14 bases remaining between them. Per germline, CDR1 DFQATT and CDR2 SNEGSKA (reference sequence). This CDR3 has 12 residues. The CDR3 nucleotides are TGCAGTGCTAAACTCGGGACGGGGACGCAGTATTTT. It translates to CSAKLGTGTQYF.